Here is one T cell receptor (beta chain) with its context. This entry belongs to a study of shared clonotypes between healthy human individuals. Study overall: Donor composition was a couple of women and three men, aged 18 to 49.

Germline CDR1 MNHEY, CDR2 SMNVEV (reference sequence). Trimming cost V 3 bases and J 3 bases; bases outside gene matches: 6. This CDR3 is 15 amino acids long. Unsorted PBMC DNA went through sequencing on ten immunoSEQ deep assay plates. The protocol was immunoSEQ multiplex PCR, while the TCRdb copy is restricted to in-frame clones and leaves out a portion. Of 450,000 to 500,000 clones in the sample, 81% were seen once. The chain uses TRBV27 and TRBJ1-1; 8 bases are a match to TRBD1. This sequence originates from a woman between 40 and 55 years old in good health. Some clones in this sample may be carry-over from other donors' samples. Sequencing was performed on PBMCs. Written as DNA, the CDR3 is TGTGCCAGCAGTTTGGGACAGGACTTTTACACTGAAGCTTTCTTT. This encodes CASSLGQDFYTEAFF.